The 14 T cell receptor beta chains below all came from one sample that was sequenced in a study of T-cell reconstitution after alpha-beta-depleted transplantation in children. Unique molecular identifiers were used to barcode this TCRbeta library. TCRdb re-analysed the PCR reads in MiXCR, keeping a single row per CDR3 protein. Among fewer than 700,000 distinct CDR3 sequences listed, 13% were seen once. Sequences were derived from PBMCs, mostly from graft donor cells, sampled 360 days after TCRalphabeta/CD19-depleted stem cell transplant. The receptors here all came from a male patient aged 5 to 17 who had a stem cell transplant for acute myeloid leukemia, so the T cells may come from the graft donor.

This CDR3 reads CASSLELVLMGEQYF. CDR3 coding DNA: TGTGCCAGCAGCTTGGAATTGGTTCTAATGGGGGAGCAGTACTTC. The V call is TRBV5-5, the J call TRBJ2-7; D remains unclear. V shed 0 bases and J shed 7 bases, with 17 bases lying between them. The CDR3 spans 15 residues. Germline values: CDR1 SGHKS, CDR2 YYEKEE (reference sequence). Combining the CDR3 with reference TRBV5-5 and TRBJ2-7 gives the whole variable domain DAGVTQSPTHLIKTRGQQVTLRCSPISGHKSVSWYQQVLGQGPQFIFQYYEKEERGRGNFPDRFSARQFPNYSSELNVNALLLGDSALYLCASSLELVLMGEQYFGPGTRLTVT.

This clonotype was detected ten times or more. V usage is TRBV5-1 and J usage is TRBJ1-5; D is uncertain. The CDR3 sequence is 13 residues long. V was cut by 0 bases and J by 6 bases, with 7 bases left in between. Germline CDR1 and CDR2: SGHRS and YFSETQ. CDR3 loop: CASSLEGVQPQHF. The DNA for the CDR3 is TGCGCCAGCAGCTTGGAGGGAGTTCAGCCCCAGCATTTT.

This chain uses TRBV28 with TRBJ2-3; the D is unclear. Trimming took off 0 bases at V and 3 bases at J, with 10 bases between the two ends. The CDR3 totals 15 residues. CDR1 MDHEN and CDR2 SYDVKM come from the germline V gene. DNA of the CDR3: TGTGCCAGCAGTTTATGGTTAGCCGGGACAGATACGCAGTATTTT. It encodes CASSLWLAGTDTQYF.

This clonotype was counted between two and nine times. This rearrangement joins TRBV28 to TRBJ2-3; a weak D match, TRBD2 (6 bases). The CDR3 contains 15 residues. CDR1 MDHEN and CDR2 SYDVKM come from the germline V gene. The V gene lost 2 bases and the J gene lost 6 bases, with 15 bases spanning the gap. The CDR3 nucleotides are TGTGCCAGCAGTTTAGGGAGACAGCGGGTCGATACGCAGTATTTT. Protein sequence: CASSLGRQRVDTQYF.

The sample holds a few counts of this clonotype. This chain connects TRBV5-5 to TRBJ2-7; unclear D gene. Between the trimmed V and J ends, which lost 2 bases and 3 bases, there was a span of 12 bases. Germline-derived CDR1 and CDR2 are SGHKS and YYEKEE (reference sequence). The CDR3 spans 14 residues. This CDR3 is CASSFLGFNYEQYF. Written as DNA, the CDR3 is TGTGCCAGCAGCTTCCTAGGATTTAACTACGAGCAGTACTTC.

The CDR3 DNA follows: TGTGCCAGCAGTTTATCGGCGAGACCCACTTCAAGCCTTTCCTACGAGCAGTACTTC. Amino acids: CASSLSARPTSSLSYEQYF. The V and J genes are TRBV27 and TRBJ2-7; D not certain. Deletions cut 0 bases from V and 1 base from J, with 22 bases between. Germline CDR1 reads MNHEY; CDR2 reads SMNVEV (reference sequence). The CDR3 sequence is 19 residues long.

This clonotype has just a few counts. The V gene is TRBV29-1, the J gene TRBJ2-5; D possibly corresponds to TRBD1 (6 bases). The CDR3 sequence is 14 residues long. V was clipped by 1 base and J by 5 bases, with 14 bases between them. CDR1 is SQVTM and CDR2 is ANQGSEA in the germline V gene. CDR3 nucleotide sequence: TGCAGCGTTGAAGGTACAGGGTGGGAGGAGACCCAGTACTTC. The encoded protein is CSVEGTGWEETQYF.

There are a few counts of this clonotype. This chain joins TRBV21-1 and TRBJ2-3. TRBV21-1 is a known pseudogene. The CDR3 totals 15 residues. CDR3 bases: TGTGCCAGCAGCAAAGGATCCGCGGTGGGAGATACGCAGTATTTT. This gives the protein CASSKGSAVGDTQYF.

J is TRBJ2-3 and V is TRBV6-5; D ambiguous. The CDR3 covers 12 residues. Germline V CDR1 and CDR2: MNHEY, SVGAGI. V shed 7 bases and J shed 7 bases, with 12 bases lying between them. CDR3 in DNA: TGTGCCAGCAACTTCCCTAGGAATACGCAGTATTTT. Its protein is CASNFPRNTQYF.

This clonotype was detected a few times. The rearrangement links TRBV28 to TRBJ2-5, with D unresolved. V gave up 2 bases and J gave up 5 bases, with 15 bases separating them. Germline values: CDR1 MDHEN, CDR2 SYDVKM. The CDR3 is 15 amino acids. The CDR3 sequence is CASSLGVSFRETQYF. The CDR3 DNA is TGTGCCAGCAGTTTAGGAGTGAGCTTCCGGGAGACCCAGTACTTC.

This clonotype was seen only a few times. This sequence joins TRBV25-1 and TRBJ2-1; tentative D call: TRBD2 (5 bases). Germline V CDR1 and CDR2: MGHDK, SYGVNS. With 4 bases removed from V and 0 bases from J, the gap between germline ends came to 10 bases. The CDR3 is 15 residues long. The CDR3, as DNA: TGTGCCAGCAGTGGGGGAGCCCACTCCTACAATGAGCAGTTCTTC. Its protein product is CASSGGAHSYNEQFF. The full variable domain, in which reference TRBV25-1 and TRBJ2-1 provide the parts outside the CDR3, is EADIYQTPRYLVIGTGKKITLECSQTMGHDKMYWYQQDPGMELHLIHYSYGVNSTEKGDLSSESTVSRIRTEHFPLTLESARPSHTSQYLCASSGGAHSYNEQFFGPGTRLTVL.

This clonotype was counted at least ten times. The chain links TRBV6-1 to TRBJ2-7, with D maybe TRBD1 (7 bases). Germline CDR1 reads MNHNS; CDR2 reads SASEGT. V was pared by 6 bases and J by 3 bases, with 15 bases between. The CDR3 is 14 amino acids. The CDR3 bases are TGTGCCAGCAGCCCCAGGGGGGAAAACTACGAGCAGTACTTC. It encodes CASSPRGENYEQYF.

The sample holds a few counts of this clonotype. The genes are TRBV6-1 and TRBJ1-2; D might be TRBD1 (6 bases). Between the trimmed V and J ends, which lost 6 bases and 4 bases, there was a span of 12 bases. CDR1 is MNHNS and CDR2 is SASEGT in the germline V gene. The CDR3 is made up of 13 amino acids. In DNA form, the CDR3 reads TGTGCCAGCAGATCACAGGGTCGCTATGGCTACACCTTC. This encodes CASRSQGRYGYTF.

This clonotype was counted ten times or more. V usage is TRBV29-1 and J usage is TRBJ2-3; 8 nucleotides align to TRBD2. Germline loops: CDR1 SQVTM, CDR2 ANQGSEA. Trimming took 7 bases from V and 0 from J; bases not matched to a gene: 9. This CDR3 spans 15 amino acids. In nucleotides, the CDR3 is TGCAGCGCCATCCGGTCTAGCGGGAGCACAGATACGCAGTATTTT. Translating gives CSAIRSSGSTDTQYF.